This TCR beta chain was recorded in a study of blood T cell repertoires in COVID-19. Here immunoSEQ multiplex PCR was the method, and the copy in TCRdb shows in-frame clones only, minus some. Here the sample spans around 150,000 clones, approximately 91% being singletons. This CDR3 comprises 17 residues. Trimming took off 2 bases at V and 8 bases at J, with 21 bases between the two ends. Germline-derived CDR1 and CDR2 are KGHDR and SFDVKD. Sequenced: peripheral blood. The chain links TRBV24-1 to TRBJ1-5; D may be TRBD1 (6 bases). The clonotype originates from a man aged 18 to 29 with acute or convalescent COVID-19. This CDR3 reads CATSDSRQVLGGEPQHF. DNA of the CDR3: TGTGCCACCAGTGATTCTCGACAGGTTCTGGGTGGTGAGCCCCAGCATTTT.